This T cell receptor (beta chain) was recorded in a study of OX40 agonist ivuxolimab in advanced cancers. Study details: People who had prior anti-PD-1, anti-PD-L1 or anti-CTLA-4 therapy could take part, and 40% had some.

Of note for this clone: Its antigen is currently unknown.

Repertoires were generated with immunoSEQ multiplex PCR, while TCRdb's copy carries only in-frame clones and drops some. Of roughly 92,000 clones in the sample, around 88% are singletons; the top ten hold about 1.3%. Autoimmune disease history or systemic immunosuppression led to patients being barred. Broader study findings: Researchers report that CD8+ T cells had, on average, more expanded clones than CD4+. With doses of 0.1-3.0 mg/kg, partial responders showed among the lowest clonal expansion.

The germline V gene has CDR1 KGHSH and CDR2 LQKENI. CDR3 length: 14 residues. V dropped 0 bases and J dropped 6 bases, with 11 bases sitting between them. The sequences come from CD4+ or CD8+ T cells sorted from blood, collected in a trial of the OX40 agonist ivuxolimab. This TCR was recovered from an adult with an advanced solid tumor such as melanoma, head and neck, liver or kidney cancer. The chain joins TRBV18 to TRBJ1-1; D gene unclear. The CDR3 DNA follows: TGTGCCAGCTCACCACCCAGCGTTCGCGCTGAAGCTTTCTTT. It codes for CASSPPSVRAEAFF.